One and the same sample provided the 32 T cell receptor beta chains below, sequenced in a study of cytomegalovirus exposure and HLA in healthy donors. Produced via immunoSEQ multiplex PCR; TCRdb's table is partial and in-frame only. The table shows fewer than 120,000 clones, with approximately 89% occurring only once. The sequencing input was PBMCs. The receptors were gathered from a woman aged 18-29 years in good health and CMV-seronegative.

The chain carries TRBV7-3 and TRBJ1-2; 7 bases map to TRBD1. CDR1 and CDR2 from the germline V gene are SGHTA and FQGTGA. The CDR3 loop spans 14 amino acids. With 7 bases clipped from V and 4 bases from J, the junction kept 9 bases outside the gene matches. The CDR3 sequence: CASTSGTALYGYTF. The CDR3 DNA is TGTGCCAGCACCTCCGGGACAGCTCTCTATGGCTACACCTTC. Using reference TRBV7-3 and TRBJ1-2 for the parts outside the CDR3, the full variable domain is GAGVSQTPSNKVTEKGKYVELRCDPISGHTALYWYRQSLGQGPEFLIYFQGTGAADDSGLPNDRFFAVRPEGSVSTLKIQRTERGDSAVYLCASTSGTALYGYTFGSGTRLTVV.

This clone showed up just once. The J gene is TRBJ2-1, the V gene TRBV5-1; TRBD2 matches at 12 bases. Germline assignment: CDR1 SGHRS and CDR2 YFSETQ. The CDR3 length is 16 residues. The V segment lost 0 bases and the J segment 5 bases; nucleotides outside the gene matches: 3. The chain's CDR3 is CASSLERTSGNNEQFF. The CDR3 nucleotides read TGCGCCAGCAGCTTGGAGAGGACTAGCGGGAACAATGAGCAGTTCTTC.

This sequence joins TRBV21-1 and TRBJ2-7; TRBD2 is the table's D call and was not checked against the DNA. TRBV21-1 counts as a pseudogene. The CDR3 loop spans 11 amino acids. In DNA form, the CDR3 reads TGTGCCAGCCCTAGGGCGGGCGAGCAGTACTTC. Translated, it gives CASPRAGEQYF.

The chain combines TRBV4-1 with TRBJ2-7, with 8 bases aligning to TRBD2. The CDR3 consists of 15 residues. V gave up 1 base and J gave up 6 bases; unmatched junction bases: 8. CDR1 and CDR2 from the germline V gene are MGHRA and YSYEKL. This chain's CDR3 is CASSQVGTRLVEQYF. DNA for the CDR3: TGCGCCAGCAGCCAAGTGGGGACTAGACTTGTCGAGCAGTACTTC.

This clone was seen more than once but under ten times. The V call is TRBV4-3, the J call TRBJ2-1, with D perhaps TRBD1 (6 bases). V gave up 8 bases and J gave up 1 base, with 15 bases separating them. The CDR3 has 15 amino acids. The germline V gene encodes CDR1 LGHNA and CDR2 YSLEER. The CDR3, as DNA: TGCGCCAGCGCCCTAGAGACAGGTTCCTACAATGAGCAGTTCTTC. It translates to CASALETGSYNEQFF.

The chain links TRBV2 to TRBJ2-7; TRBD2 aligns across 10 bases. Germline CDR1 SNHLY, CDR2 FYNNEI. The CDR3 is made up of 15 amino acids. V trimming: 7 bases; J trimming: 4 bases; junction bases outside the gene matches: 10. The CDR3 DNA sequence: TGTGCCAGCAAGACCGGGACTAGCGCCTCATACGAGCAGTACTTC. Translating gives CASKTGTSASYEQYF.

The chain employs TRBV6-4 and TRBJ2-3, with 10 bases matching TRBD2. Germline values: CDR1 MRHNA, CDR2 SNTAGT. The CDR3 covers 15 residues. V was pared by 3 bases and J by 6 bases, with 6 bases of the junction left unmatched. The CDR3: CASSESASGSDTQYF. Written as DNA, the CDR3 is TGTGCCAGCAGTGAATCGGCTAGCGGGAGTGATACGCAGTATTTT.

This chain joins TRBV2 and TRBJ2-1; TRBD1 matches at 9 bases. CDR1 is SNHLY, CDR2 FYNNEI, per germline. This CDR3 is 13 amino acids long. The J segment lost 7 bases and the V segment lost 7 bases, leaving 5 bases of the junction unmatched. The CDR3 reads CASIGQGRNEQFF. In DNA form, the CDR3 reads TGTGCCAGCATCGGACAGGGGAGGAATGAGCAGTTCTTC.

This clone was found once. The chain has TRBV15 and TRBJ1-2; no reliable D call. Trimming left V 0 bases short and J 6 bases short, with 11 bases between. The length of the CDR3 is 14 residues. Germline CDR1 reads LNHNV; CDR2 reads YYDKDF (reference sequence). The CDR3 protein is CATSRELGADGYTF. DNA for the CDR3: TGTGCCACCAGCAGAGAACTGGGAGCGGATGGCTACACCTTC.

The chain combines TRBV27 with TRBJ2-7; TRBD2 is a possible D gene (5 bases). Trimming pared 8 bases from V and 0 bases from J, leaving 5 bases between. Germline values: CDR1 MNHEY, CDR2 SMNVEV (reference sequence). This CDR3 is 11 amino acids long. CDR3 nucleotide sequence: TGTGCCAGCGGAGGCTCCTACGAGCAGTACTTC. Amino acids: CASGGSYEQYF.

This clone appeared a single time. The V and J genes are TRBV5-1 and TRBJ2-3; perhaps TRBD1 as D (5 bases). The CDR3 spans 13 residues. Germline loops: CDR1 SGHRS, CDR2 YFSETQ. Trimming pared 2 bases from V and 4 bases from J, leaving 8 bases between. The DNA for the CDR3 is TGCGCCAGCAGCTTAGGCAGGGCAGATACGCAGTATTTT. As protein: CASSLGRADTQYF.

This clone came up a few times. The rearrangement uses TRBV7-2 and TRBJ2-1; D may be TRBD2 (7 bases). The CDR3 is made up of 13 amino acids. Germline V lookup: CDR1 SGHTA, CDR2 FQGNSA. The V end lost 5 bases, the J end lost 5 bases, and 10 bases lay between the germline ends. The CDR3 sequence is CASSAGAHNEQFF. In DNA, the CDR3 is TGTGCCAGCAGCGCGGGGGCCCACAATGAGCAGTTCTTC.

The rearrangement links TRBV18 to TRBJ2-7, with TRBD2 identical over 10 bases. The trim removed 3 bases at V and 2 bases at J, leaving 7 bases unmatched. The CDR3 has 16 amino acids. Germline loops: CDR1 KGHSH, CDR2 LQKENI. CDR3 sequence: CASSPGRLAGAYEQYF. The CDR3 DNA sequence: TGTGCCAGCTCACCGGGGCGGCTAGCGGGAGCCTACGAGCAGTACTTC.

The V gene is TRBV27, the J gene TRBJ1-1, with no clear D. Germline CDR1 and CDR2: MNHEY and SMNVEV (reference sequence). The CDR3 consists of 11 residues. V lost 8 bases and J lost 1, with 5 bases in between. CDR3 DNA sequence: TGTGCCAGCCAACAGAACACTGAAGCTTTCTTT. Amino acid sequence: CASQQNTEAFF.

The chain combines TRBV7-2 with TRBJ1-1; 8 bases line up with TRBD1. V was clipped by 6 bases and J by 1 base; unmatched bases: 7. The CDR3 is 15 amino acids. Looked up from germline, CDR1 is SGHTA and CDR2 is FQGNSA. As DNA, the CDR3 is TGTGCCAGCAGTTTTGCCGGGACAGGGAACACTGAAGCTTTCTTT. Amino acids: CASSFAGTGNTEAFF.

This clone was counted a few times. This sequence joins TRBV5-1 and TRBJ2-2; 10 bases match TRBD1. The CDR3 loop spans 17 amino acids. The V segment lost 0 bases and the J segment 5 bases; nucleotides outside the gene matches: 7. In germline, CDR1 is SGHRS, CDR2 YFSETQ. The CDR3: CASSLARDRGMTGELFF. The CDR3 DNA follows: TGCGCCAGCAGCTTGGCACGGGACAGGGGTATGACCGGGGAGCTGTTTTTT.

This sequence joins TRBV5-1 and TRBJ1-1; no clear D. CDR3 length: 12 amino acids. Germline CDR1 SGHRS, CDR2 YFSETQ. Trimming pared 0 bases from V and 12 bases from J, leaving 12 bases between. The CDR3 DNA sequence: TGCGCCAGCAGCTTGGAGGCGGGGAGACCTTTCTTT. Translating gives CASSLEAGRPFF. The variable domain in full, completed from reference TRBV5-1 and TRBJ1-1, reads KAGVTQTPRYLIKTRGQQVTLSCSPISGHRSVSWYQQTPGQGLQFLFEYFSETQRNKGNFPGRFSGRQFSNSRSEMNVSTLELGDSALYLCASSLEAGRPFFGQGTRLTVV.

This sequence joins TRBV30 and TRBJ1-6; D unclear. Germline CDR1 and CDR2: GTSNPN and SVGIG (reference sequence). Trimming pared 2 bases from V and 8 bases from J, leaving 13 bases between. The CDR3 is made up of 14 amino acids. The DNA for the CDR3 is TGTGCCTGGAGTTGGACTGTGGGTTATTCACCCCTCCACTTT. Residues: CAWSWTVGYSPLHF.

The V call is TRBV5-4, the J call TRBJ2-7, with 8 bases aligning to TRBD2. CDR1 SGHNT and CDR2 YYREEE come from the germline V gene (reference sequence). CDR3 length equals 14 residues. V gave up 3 bases and J gave up 6 bases; unmatched junction bases: 8. The CDR3 DNA is TGTGCCAGCAGCTGGACGGGAGGGCCGGTCGAGCAGTACTTC. This codes for CASSWTGGPVEQYF.

The rearrangement uses TRBV2 and TRBJ2-7; the match to TRBD1 covers 7 bases. The CDR3 is 13 residues long. The J segment lost 2 bases and the V segment lost 6 bases, leaving 4 bases of the junction unmatched. Germline V gives CDR1 SNHLY, CDR2 FYNNEI. CDR3 DNA: TGTGCCAGCAGAGGGGACAGAGCCTACGAGCAGTACTTC. This encodes CASRGDRAYEQYF.

The chain couples TRBV7-3 to TRBJ2-2, with 7 bases fitting TRBD2. V shed 5 bases and J 6 bases; nucleotides not matched to a gene: 6. In germline, CDR1 is SGHTA, CDR2 FQGTGA. The CDR3 consists of 14 residues. CDR3 coding DNA: TGTGCCAGCAGCGCTCTCCGGGGGGCCGGGGAGCTGTTTTTT. It yields the protein CASSALRGAGELFF.

The V call is TRBV28, the J call TRBJ1-2; TRBD1 matches at 7 bases. The junction had 9 bases not matched to a gene; V was cut back by 4 bases and J by 1 base. The CDR3 loop spans 16 amino acids. The germline V gene encodes CDR1 MDHEN and CDR2 SYDVKM. CDR3 loop: CASSSLGQTFNYGYTF. The CDR3, as DNA: TGTGCCAGCAGTTCCCTGGGACAGACCTTTAACTATGGCTACACCTTC.

The gene calls are TRBV28 and TRBJ1-5; a possible D gene is TRBD1 (6 bases). The V gene lost 2 bases and the J gene lost 2 bases, with 10 bases spanning the gap. CDR1 is MDHEN, CDR2 SYDVKM, per germline. There are 15 residues in the CDR3. The CDR3 protein is CASSLIQGGNQPQHF. The CDR3 nucleotides are TGTGCCAGCAGTTTAATACAGGGTGGCAATCAGCCCCAGCATTTT.

The rearrangement joins TRBV28 to TRBJ1-1, with 10 bases aligning to TRBD1. The CDR3 is 17 amino acids. Losses at the gene ends were 4 bases for V and 4 bases for J; bases not matched to a gene: 12. Germline V gene lookup returns CDR1 MDHEN and CDR2 SYDVKM. CDR3 DNA sequence: TGTGCCAGCAGTTCGACAGGGGGCGCCTTTAGGGGCACTGAAGCTTTCTTT. Amino acids: CASSSTGGAFRGTEAFF.

J is TRBJ1-1 and V is TRBV7-3, with 10 bases that match TRBD1. CDR3 size: 15 residues. V gave up 3 bases and J gave up 1 base; unmatched junction bases: 2. The V gene's germline CDR1 is SGHTA and CDR2 FQGTGA. The CDR3 spells CASSLTGGGNTEAFF. DNA of the CDR3: TGTGCCAGCAGCTTGACAGGGGGCGGGAACACTGAAGCTTTCTTT.

This clone has a handful of counts. The chain combines TRBV11-1 with TRBJ2-7; no firm D call. Germline CDR1 SGHAT, CDR2 FQDESV (reference sequence). This CDR3 region has 13 residues. Trimming took 3 bases from V and 5 from J, leaving 11 bases between them. The CDR3 coding sequence is TGTGCCAGCAGCTTGGTGGTTGAGGACGAGCAGTACTTC. This codes for CASSLVVEDEQYF.

The chain employs TRBV29-1 and TRBJ2-1; D ambiguous. Germline CDR1 SQVTM, CDR2 ANQGSEA. There are 17 residues in the CDR3. The V gene lost 0 bases and the J gene lost 1 base, with 16 bases spanning the gap. The CDR3: CSVEDPLSSSSYNEQFF. In DNA, the CDR3 is TGCAGCGTTGAAGACCCTCTATCGTCGAGTTCCTACAATGAGCAGTTCTTC.

The rearrangement uses TRBV28 and TRBJ2-7; possibly TRBD2 for D (6 bases). The CDR3 is 15 residues long. Trimming shortened V by 3 bases and J by 1 base, and 13 bases separated the two germline ends. CDR1 and CDR2 (germline): MDHEN, SYDVKM. This CDR3 is CASSFGLGGSYEQYF. DNA for the CDR3: TGTGCCAGCAGTTTTGGCCTTGGGGGGTCCTACGAGCAGTACTTC.

The gene calls are TRBV4-3 and TRBJ1-1, with a tentative D call TRBD1 (6 bases). The CDR3 has 16 residues. CDR1 LGHNA and CDR2 YSLEER come from the germline V gene. Between the trimmed V and J ends, which lost 1 base and 5 bases, there was a span of 17 bases. This CDR3 is CASSQGVGGGMTEAFF. DNA of the CDR3: TGCGCCAGCAGCCAAGGGGTAGGGGGTGGTATGACTGAAGCTTTCTTT.

V usage is TRBV5-6 and J usage is TRBJ2-7; 7 bases are a match to TRBD1. Trimming removed 0 bases from V and 2 bases from J; junction bases left unmatched: 2. Germline V CDR1 and CDR2: SGHDT, YYEEEE. This CDR3 contains 14 residues. The chain's CDR3 is CASSLGTGTYEQYF. In DNA, the CDR3 is TGTGCCAGCAGCTTGGGGACAGGCACCTACGAGCAGTACTTC.

CDR3 in amino acids: CASSPGSYNEQFF. In nucleotides, the CDR3 is TGCGCCAGCAGCCCGGGGTCCTACAATGAGCAGTTCTTC. V is TRBV5-1 and J is TRBJ2-1, with D perhaps TRBD2 (5 bases). Trimming stripped 4 bases from V and 1 base from J, with 6 bases between. The CDR3 runs to 13 residues. From germline, CDR1 is SGHRS and CDR2 YFSETQ.

The chain combines TRBV27 with TRBJ1-4, with a weak D call TRBD1 (6 bases). Per the germline V gene, CDR1 is MNHEY and CDR2 is SMNVEV (reference sequence). Trimming stripped 0 bases from V and 1 base from J, with 6 bases between. The CDR3 has 15 residues. CDR3 in amino acids: CASSLSGQTNEKLFF. The CDR3 DNA reads TGTGCCAGCAGTTTATCGGGACAAACTAATGAAAAACTGTTTTTT.